The 29 T cell receptor beta chains in this list originate from one sample, sequenced in a study of blood T cells in healthy people across ages (dated by TCRdb to 2013 to 2016). The library was made by 5' RACE. For sequencing, an Illumina HiSeq 2500 was employed. A second about 6 to 11 cycle PCR used a sample-barcoded 5' primer and a J-beta primer mix. The public reads were run again by TCRdb, first through fastp at Q25 and then through MiXCR, and only productive beta chains were kept. One record per CDR3 amino acid sequence lists the most common genes and DNA. Within this sample are over 950,000 distinct CDR3 sequences, with 45% to 60% of them counted one time only. The ten largest clonotypes hold roughly 23% of the sample. The sequenced sample was blood. The receptors stem from a woman in her fifties or sixties in good health.

The sample holds one count of this clonotype. The J gene is TRBJ2-4, the V gene TRBV20-1; 12 bases align to TRBD2. With the DNA end fitting TRBJ2-7 better, the J assignment may be wrong. From germline, CDR1 is DFQATT and CDR2 SNEGSKA (reference sequence). The CDR3 consists of 16 residues. The CDR3 spells CSASPREGLAGYEQYF. In nucleotides, the CDR3 is TGCAGTGCTAGCCCTCGGGAGGGACTAGCGGGTTACGAGCAGTACTTC.

V usage is TRBV4-1 and J usage is TRBJ2-5; 8 nucleotides match TRBD2. The junction had 17 bases not matched to a gene; V was cut back by 3 bases and J by 11 bases. The CDR3 contains 16 residues. CDR1 is MGHRA, CDR2 YSYEKL, per germline. The CDR3 DNA is TGCGCCAGCAGCCAGGAAGCCGGGAGACGAGCGGGGGAGCAGTACTTC. Its translation: CASSQEAGRRAGEQYF.

This clonotype has at least ten counts. The J gene is TRBJ2-7, the V gene TRBV29-1; 11 bases map to TRBD2. Germline assignment: CDR1 SQVTM and CDR2 ANQGSEA. With V trimmed by 7 bases and J by 7 bases, 12 bases remained unmatched. This CDR3 region has 14 residues. For the CDR3, the DNA is TGCAGCGGGAGAGGGCTAGCGGGAGGTGGTGAGCAGTACTTC. Translated, it gives CSGRGLAGGGEQYF.

This clonotype appeared once. At one boundary the junction diverges from the germline segment, which might be a read error. The rearrangement uses TRBV25-1 and TRBJ2-1; D tentatively reads TRBD1 or TRBD2 (5 bases each). In germline, CDR1 is MGHDK, CDR2 SYGVNS. This CDR3 comprises 11 residues. The CDR3: CASSGGWEQFF. CDR3 sequence (DNA): TGTGCTAGCAGTGGGGGTTGGGAGCAGTTCTTC.

This clonotype has more than one count but fewer than ten. This chain links TRBV7-8 with TRBJ1-5, with no clear D. V shed 2 bases and J shed 1 base, with 6 bases lying between them. The CDR3 is 14 amino acids. CDR1 is SGHVS and CDR2 is FQNEAQ in the germline V gene. For the CDR3, the DNA is TGTGCCAGCAGCTTATACGGGAGCAATCAGCCCCAGCATTTT. Protein product: CASSLYGSNQPQHF.

The chain recombines TRBV6-5 with TRBJ2-4; 9 bases line up with TRBD2. This CDR3 spans 14 amino acids. Germline V gene lookup returns CDR1 MNHEY and CDR2 SVGAGI. Trimming removed 5 bases from V and 6 bases from J; junction bases left unmatched: 5. The CDR3 DNA reads TGTGCCAGCAGTGAGGCGGGAGGGCCAAACATTCAGTACTTC. Translated, it gives CASSEAGGPNIQYF.

V and J are TRBV29-1 and TRBJ1-4; tentative D call: TRBD1 (6 bases). Trimming stripped 4 bases from V and 8 bases from J, with 14 bases between. Germline lookup yields CDR1 SQVTM and CDR2 ANQGSEA. The CDR3 totals 13 residues. The CDR3 sequence: CSVGRGAREKLFF. CDR3 nucleotide sequence: TGCAGCGTTGGTCGGGGGGCAAGGGAAAAACTGTTTTTT.

In its sample, this clonotype was seen a few times. V usage is TRBV5-5 and J usage is TRBJ2-7; D remains ambiguous. CDR1 is SGHKS, CDR2 YYEKEE, per germline (reference sequence). Trimming took off 0 bases at V and 12 bases at J, with 22 bases between the two ends. The CDR3 totals 15 residues. The CDR3 coding sequence is TGTGCCAGCAGCTTGGGGGTACGGACCATGGTCGAAGGGTACTTC. Its translation is CASSLGVRTMVEGYF.

This chain links TRBV12-3 or TRBV12-4 with TRBJ2-3; D unresolved. The CDR3 extends over 15 amino acids. The V end was cut by 3 bases, the J end by 4 bases, with 14 bases between. The CDR3 reads CASSFEGAASDTQYF. DNA of the CDR3: TGTGCCAGCAGTTTTGAAGGCGCAGCCTCAGATACGCAGTATTTT.

This chain uses TRBV6-5 with TRBJ2-5, with D possibly being TRBD1 or TRBD2 (6 bases each). V was shortened by 2 bases and J by 1 base, with 11 bases between the two germline ends. This CDR3 spans 15 amino acids. CDR1 and CDR2 from the germline V gene are MNHEY and SVGAGI. The CDR3 region is CASSYAGQSQETQYF. In DNA, the CDR3 is TGTGCCAGCAGTTACGCGGGACAATCCCAAGAGACCCAGTACTTC.

This clonotype was seen a handful of times. The chain combines TRBV20-1 with TRBJ2-5, with TRBD2 as a possible D gene (6 bases). Germline CDR1 reads DFQATT; CDR2 reads SNEGSKA (reference sequence). The CDR3 loop spans 15 amino acids. The germline V and J ends were trimmed by 0 bases and 1 base, with 12 bases remaining between them. The CDR3 reads CSARDYGSGQETQYF. The CDR3 coding sequence is TGCAGTGCTAGAGATTATGGTAGCGGCCAAGAGACCCAGTACTTC.

V gene TRBV30 combines with J gene TRBJ1-1; weak D call: TRBD1 (6 bases). From germline, CDR1 is GTSNPN and CDR2 SVGIG (reference sequence). The CDR3 is 15 residues long. The V end lost 4 bases, the J end lost 4 bases, and 19 bases lay between the germline ends. The CDR3 here is CAWTQTRGVGTEAFF. In DNA form, the CDR3 reads TGTGCCTGGACACAAACGAGGGGGGTTGGCACTGAAGCTTTCTTT.

With respect to this clonotype: A much larger clone lies one base from this, so it may be a read error. V is TRBV7-2 and J is TRBJ2-3; D gene uncertain. The V and J ends lost 0 bases and 2 bases respectively, with 9 bases between them. CDR3 size: 15 residues. CDR1 is SGHTA and CDR2 is FQGNSA in the germline V gene. The CDR3 here is CASSLAGYLTDTQYF. The DNA for the CDR3 is TGTGCCAGCAGCTTAGCGGGCTACCTCACAGATACGCAGTATTTT.

There are a few counts of this clonotype. The chain links TRBV27 to TRBJ2-5; D might be TRBD1 (6 bases). Germline lookup yields CDR1 MNHEY and CDR2 SMNVEV (reference sequence). The length of the CDR3 is 16 residues. V was pared by 5 bases and J by 4 bases, with 20 bases between. The CDR3 reads CASSPRVTGSGETQYF. The CDR3 nucleotides are TGTGCCAGCAGTCCCCGGGTGACAGGTTCAGGAGAGACCCAGTACTTC.

The J gene is TRBJ1-5, the V gene TRBV20-1; D not certain. The ends were cut back, 3 bases at V and 4 bases at J, with 13 bases in the middle. This CDR3 is built from 14 residues. Germline CDR1 and CDR2: DFQATT and SNEGSKA (reference sequence). The CDR3 region is CSASLASINQPQHF. The DNA for the CDR3 is TGCAGTGCTAGTTTGGCCTCGATTAATCAGCCCCAGCATTTT.

This chain links TRBV18 with TRBJ2-7; D may be TRBD1 (6 bases). Trimming stripped 3 bases from V and 2 bases from J, with 14 bases between. Germline CDR1 KGHSH, CDR2 LQKENI. The CDR3 extends over 15 amino acids. CDR3 nucleotides: TGTGCCAGCTCACCCACCGCAGGGGCCCCCTACGAGCAGTACTTC. Amino acid sequence: CASSPTAGAPYEQYF.

J is TRBJ2-3 and V is TRBV3-1, with 14 nucleotides matching TRBD2. Germline CDR1 LGHDT, CDR2 YNNKEL (reference sequence). CDR3 length equals 18 residues. Unmatched junction bases numbered 10, after V lost 6 bases and J lost 2 bases. This chain's CDR3 is CASSSGLAGGPATDTQYF. In nucleotides, the CDR3 is TGTGCCAGCAGTTCTGGACTAGCGGGAGGCCCGGCCACAGATACGCAGTATTTT.

Comments on this clonotype: Relative to the germline gene, one junction end is altered; a read error may explain this. The rearrangement joins TRBV7-8 to TRBJ2-1; D is perhaps TRBD2 (5 bases). The CDR3 length is 14 residues. Germline V gene sequence: CDR1 SGHVS, CDR2 FQNEAQ. The CDR3 spells CASTGFSSYNERFF. The CDR3 DNA is TGTGCCAGCACGGGATTTAGCTCCTACAATGAGCGGTTCTTC. The full variable domain, completed using reference TRBV7-8 and TRBJ2-1, is GAGVSQSPRYKVAKRGQDVALRCDPISGHVSLFWYQQALGQGPEFLTYFQNEAQLDKSGLPSDRFFAERPEGSVSTLKIQRTQQEDSAVYLCASTGFSSYNERFFGPGTRLTVL.

The rearrangement links TRBV27 to TRBJ2-1; TRBD1 matches 9 bases. The CDR3 consists of 14 residues. V trimming: 6 bases; J trimming: 6 bases; junction bases outside the gene matches: 6. Germline CDR1 and CDR2: MNHEY and SMNVEV (reference sequence). CDR3 bases: TGTGCCAGCAGGGTGACAGGGGGTAGCAATGAGCAGTTCTTC. Its translation: CASRVTGGSNEQFF.

V gene TRBV6-6 combines with J gene TRBJ1-4; D ambiguous. The germline CDR1 and CDR2 sequences are MNHNY and SVGAGI (reference sequence). The CDR3 contains 12 residues. Between the trimmed V and J ends, which lost 6 bases and 8 bases, there was a span of 10 bases. The CDR3 region has the DNA TGTGCCAGCAGACAGAAGGAAGAAAAACTGTTTTTT. It encodes CASRQKEEKLFF.

The chain employs TRBV28 and TRBJ2-5, with 10 bases matching TRBD1. With the DNA end fitting TRBJ2-7 better, the J assignment may be wrong. CDR1 is MDHEN and CDR2 is SYDVKM in the germline V gene. The CDR3 length is 16 residues. The CDR3 loop is CASSLTGQGPGDEQYF. Written as DNA, the CDR3 is TGTGCCAGCAGTTTAACGGGACAGGGGCCTGGGGACGAGCAGTACTTC.

This clonotype has a single count. The chain recombines TRBV4-1 with TRBJ1-3; no reliable D call. The CDR3 totals 15 residues. Trimming cost V 2 bases and J 0 bases, with 8 bases left between them. Germline V gene lookup returns CDR1 MGHRA and CDR2 YSYEKL. The CDR3 sequence is CASSQLALSGNTIYF. The CDR3 coding sequence is TGCGCCAGCAGCCAACTGGCGCTCTCTGGAAACACCATATATTTT.

This rearrangement joins TRBV12-3 or TRBV12-4 to TRBJ2-3; D remains unclear. There are 13 residues in the CDR3. Trimming removed 6 bases at V and 2 bases at J, with 9 bases between. The CDR3 nucleotides read TGTGCCAGCAGCATAGTCCACACAGATACGCAGTATTTT. This codes for CASSIVHTDTQYF.

Here the CDR3 reads CASSWYKETQYF. The CDR3 coding sequence is TGTGCCAGCAGTTGGTACAAAGAGACCCAGTACTTC. V and J are TRBV12-3 or TRBV12-4 and TRBJ2-5; D remains unclear. CDR3 length: 12 amino acids. V lost 4 bases and J lost 3, with 6 bases in between.

The V gene is TRBV29-1, the J gene TRBJ2-1, with 10 positions matching TRBD2. V lost 7 bases and J lost 12; bases outside the gene matches: 12. CDR3 length: 13 residues. The germline gives CDR1 SQVTM, CDR2 ANQGSEA. CDR3 residues: CSAASGRAVAQFF. For the CDR3, the DNA is TGCAGCGCTGCCAGCGGGAGGGCCGTGGCGCAGTTCTTC.

The chain uses TRBV18 and TRBJ1-1; D is perhaps TRBD1 (5 bases). Germline V gene sequence: CDR1 KGHSH, CDR2 LQKENI. The CDR3 loop spans 14 amino acids. V was clipped by 3 bases and J by 11 bases, with 19 bases between them. CDR3 coding DNA: TGTGCCAGCTCACCTTCGGGAAGGGATCCAGGGGCTTTCTTT. Protein: CASSPSGRDPGAFF.

A single count supports this clonotype. The chain links TRBV20-1 to TRBJ1-6, with 7 positions matching TRBD1. The germline V gene has CDR1 DFQATT and CDR2 SNEGSKA (reference sequence). This CDR3 comprises 14 residues. V was clipped by 6 bases and J by 8 bases; unmatched bases: 10. CDR3 region: CSALTDRDDSPLHF. The CDR3 coding sequence is TGCAGTGCCCTAACAGACAGGGACGATTCACCCCTCCACTTT.

The chain uses TRBV4-3 and TRBJ2-3; 12 positions match TRBD2. The CDR3 has 17 residues. The germline gives CDR1 LGHNA, CDR2 YSLEER. Trimming took 2 bases from V and 6 from J; bases not matched to a gene: 9. Here the CDR3 reads CASSQHDLAGGRDTQYF. As DNA, the CDR3 is TGCGCCAGCAGCCAACACGATCTAGCGGGAGGGCGGGATACGCAGTATTTT.

The chain is built from TRBV20-1 and TRBJ2-1, with 8 bases aligning to TRBD2. V dropped 3 bases and J dropped 4; count of bases not matched to a gene: 8. The germline V gene encodes CDR1 DFQATT and CDR2 SNEGSKA (reference sequence). The CDR3 is 15 residues long. The CDR3 bases are TGCAGTGCTAGGCCCAGCGGGGGTGGGTACAATGAGCAGTTCTTC. Its protein is CSARPSGGGYNEQFF.